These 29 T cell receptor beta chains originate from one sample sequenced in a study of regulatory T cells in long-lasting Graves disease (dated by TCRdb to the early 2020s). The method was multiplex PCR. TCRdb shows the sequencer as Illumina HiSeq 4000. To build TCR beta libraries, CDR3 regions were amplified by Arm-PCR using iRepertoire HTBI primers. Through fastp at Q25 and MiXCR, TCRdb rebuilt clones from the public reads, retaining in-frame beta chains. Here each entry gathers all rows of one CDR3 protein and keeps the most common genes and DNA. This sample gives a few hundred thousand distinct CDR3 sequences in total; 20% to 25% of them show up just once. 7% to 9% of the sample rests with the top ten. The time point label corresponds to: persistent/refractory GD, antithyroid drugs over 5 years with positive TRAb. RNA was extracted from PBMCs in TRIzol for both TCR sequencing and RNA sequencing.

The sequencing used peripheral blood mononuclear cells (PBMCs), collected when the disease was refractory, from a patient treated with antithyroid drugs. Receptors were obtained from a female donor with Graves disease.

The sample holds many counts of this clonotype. Here the CDR3 reads CASSSSRPNEQYF. CDR3 coding DNA: TGTGCCAGCAGTTCTTCACGGCCCAACGAGCAGTACTTC. V and J are TRBV12-3 or TRBV12-4 and TRBJ2-7; D remains ambiguous. The CDR3 has 13 amino acids. Trimming shortened V by 4 bases and J by 5 bases, and 12 bases separated the two germline ends.

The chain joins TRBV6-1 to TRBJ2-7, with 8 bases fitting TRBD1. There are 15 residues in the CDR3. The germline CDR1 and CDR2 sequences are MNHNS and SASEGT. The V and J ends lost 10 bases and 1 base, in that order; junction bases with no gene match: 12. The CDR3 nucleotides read TGTGCCATCAGGAGTGAACAGGGGGTTTCCTACGAGCAGTACTTC. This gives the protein CAIRSEQGVSYEQYF.

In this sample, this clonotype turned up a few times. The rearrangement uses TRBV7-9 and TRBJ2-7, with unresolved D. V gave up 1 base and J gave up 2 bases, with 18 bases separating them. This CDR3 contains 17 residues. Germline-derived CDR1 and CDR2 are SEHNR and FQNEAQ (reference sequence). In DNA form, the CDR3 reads TGTGCCAGCAGCTTAGGCCTCCCTAACGGCTTTACCTACGAGCAGTACTTC. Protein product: CASSLGLPNGFTYEQYF.

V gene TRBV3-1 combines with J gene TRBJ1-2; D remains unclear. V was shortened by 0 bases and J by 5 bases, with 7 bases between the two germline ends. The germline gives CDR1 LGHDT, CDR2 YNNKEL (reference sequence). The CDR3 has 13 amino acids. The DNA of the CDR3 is TGTGCCAGCAGCCAAGAGACCGTTTATGGCTACACCTTC. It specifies CASSQETVYGYTF.

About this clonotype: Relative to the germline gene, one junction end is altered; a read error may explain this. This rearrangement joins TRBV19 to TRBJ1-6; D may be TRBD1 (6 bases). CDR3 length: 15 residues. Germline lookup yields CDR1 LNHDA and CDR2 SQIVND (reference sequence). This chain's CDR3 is CASSPGEYYNSLLHF. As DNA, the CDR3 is TGTGCCAGTAGCCCAGGGGAGTACTATAATTCACTCCTCCACTTT.

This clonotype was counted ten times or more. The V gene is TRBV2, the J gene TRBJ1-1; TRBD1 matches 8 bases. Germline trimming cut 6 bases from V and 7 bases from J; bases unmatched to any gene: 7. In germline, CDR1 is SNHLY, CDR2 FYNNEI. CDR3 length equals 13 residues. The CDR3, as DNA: TGTGCCAGCAGATCGGACAGGGAGGGTGAAGCTTTCTTT. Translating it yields CASRSDREGEAFF.

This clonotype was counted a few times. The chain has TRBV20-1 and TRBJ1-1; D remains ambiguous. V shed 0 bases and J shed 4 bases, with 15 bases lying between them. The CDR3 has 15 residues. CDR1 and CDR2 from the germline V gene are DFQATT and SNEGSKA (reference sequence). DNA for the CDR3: TGCAGTGCTAGAGACTCCGTAGGCTTCGGCACTGAAGCTTTCTTT. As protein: CSARDSVGFGTEAFF.

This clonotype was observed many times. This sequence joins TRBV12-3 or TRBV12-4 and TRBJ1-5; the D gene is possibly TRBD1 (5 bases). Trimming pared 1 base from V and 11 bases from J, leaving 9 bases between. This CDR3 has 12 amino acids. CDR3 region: CASSLGRGAQHF. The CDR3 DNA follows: TGTGCCAGCAGTTTAGGGCGGGGGGCCCAGCATTTT.

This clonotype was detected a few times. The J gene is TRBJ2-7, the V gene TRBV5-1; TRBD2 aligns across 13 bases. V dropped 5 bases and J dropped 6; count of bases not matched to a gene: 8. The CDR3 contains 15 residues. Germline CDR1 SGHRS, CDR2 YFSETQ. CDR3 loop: CASRTSGRATSEQYF. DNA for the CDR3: TGCGCCAGCAGAACTAGCGGGAGGGCCACAAGCGAGCAGTACTTC. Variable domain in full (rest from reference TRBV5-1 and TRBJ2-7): KAGVTQTPRYLIKTRGQQVTLSCSPISGHRSVSWYQQTPGQGLQFLFEYFSETQRNKGNFPGRFSGRQFSNSRSEMNVSTLELGDSALYLCASRTSGRATSEQYFGPGTRLTVT.

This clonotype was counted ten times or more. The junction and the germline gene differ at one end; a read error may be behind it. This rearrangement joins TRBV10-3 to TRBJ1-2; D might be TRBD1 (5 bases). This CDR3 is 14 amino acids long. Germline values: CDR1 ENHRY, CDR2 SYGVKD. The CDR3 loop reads CASSLGVLNYGYTF. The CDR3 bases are TGTGCCAGCAGTCTAGGGGTTTTGAACTATGGCTACACCTTC.

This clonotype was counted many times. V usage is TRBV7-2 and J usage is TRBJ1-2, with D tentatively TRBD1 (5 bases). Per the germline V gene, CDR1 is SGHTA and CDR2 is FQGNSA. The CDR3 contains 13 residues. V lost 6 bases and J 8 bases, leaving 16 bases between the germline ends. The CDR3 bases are TGTGCCAGCAGGTTAAGGGGTGTCGACGGCTACACCTTC. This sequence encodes CASRLRGVDGYTF.

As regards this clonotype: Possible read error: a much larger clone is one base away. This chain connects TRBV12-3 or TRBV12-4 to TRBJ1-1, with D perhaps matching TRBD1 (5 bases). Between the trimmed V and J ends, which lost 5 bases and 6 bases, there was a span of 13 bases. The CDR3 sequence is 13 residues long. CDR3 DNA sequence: TGTGCCAGCAGTGCCTGGAGGGACGCTGAAGCTTTCTTT. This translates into CASSAWRDAEAFF.

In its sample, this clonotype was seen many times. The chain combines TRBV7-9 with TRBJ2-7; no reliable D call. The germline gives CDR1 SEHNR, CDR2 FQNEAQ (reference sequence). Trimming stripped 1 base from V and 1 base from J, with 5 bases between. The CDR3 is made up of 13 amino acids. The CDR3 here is CASSLGDSYEQYF. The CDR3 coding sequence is TGTGCCAGCAGCTTAGGGGATTCCTACGAGCAGTACTTC. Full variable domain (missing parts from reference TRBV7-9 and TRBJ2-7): DTGVSQNPRHKITKRGQNVTFRCDPISEHNRLYWYRQTLGQGPEFLTYFQNEAQLEKSRLLSDRFSAERPKGSFSTLEIQRTEQGDSAMYLCASSLGDSYEQYFGPGTRLTVT.

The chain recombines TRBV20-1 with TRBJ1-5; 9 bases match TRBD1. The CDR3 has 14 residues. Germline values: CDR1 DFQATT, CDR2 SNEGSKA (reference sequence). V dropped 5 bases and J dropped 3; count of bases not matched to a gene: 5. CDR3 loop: CSARDRADNQPQHF. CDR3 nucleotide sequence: TGCAGTGCTCGGGACAGGGCCGACAATCAGCCCCAGCATTTT.

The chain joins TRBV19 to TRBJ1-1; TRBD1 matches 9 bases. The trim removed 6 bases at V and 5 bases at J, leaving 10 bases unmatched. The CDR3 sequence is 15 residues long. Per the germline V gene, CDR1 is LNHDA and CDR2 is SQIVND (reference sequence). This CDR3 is CASRQIDRGKTEAFF. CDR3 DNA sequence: TGTGCCAGTAGGCAAATTGACAGGGGGAAGACTGAAGCTTTCTTT.

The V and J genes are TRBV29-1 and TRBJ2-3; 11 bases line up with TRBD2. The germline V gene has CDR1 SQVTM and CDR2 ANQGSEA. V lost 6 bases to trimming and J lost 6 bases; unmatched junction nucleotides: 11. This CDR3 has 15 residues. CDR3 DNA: TGCAGCGTCTCTACTAGCGGGGGAAGAGCGGATACGCAGTATTTT. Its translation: CSVSTSGGRADTQYF.

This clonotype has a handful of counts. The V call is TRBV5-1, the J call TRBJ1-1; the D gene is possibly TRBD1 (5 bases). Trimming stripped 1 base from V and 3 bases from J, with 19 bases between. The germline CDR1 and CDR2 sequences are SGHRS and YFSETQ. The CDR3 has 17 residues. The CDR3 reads CASSLNPAGSGHTEAFF. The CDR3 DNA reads TGCGCCAGCAGCTTGAACCCTGCAGGCTCGGGGCACACTGAAGCTTTCTTT.

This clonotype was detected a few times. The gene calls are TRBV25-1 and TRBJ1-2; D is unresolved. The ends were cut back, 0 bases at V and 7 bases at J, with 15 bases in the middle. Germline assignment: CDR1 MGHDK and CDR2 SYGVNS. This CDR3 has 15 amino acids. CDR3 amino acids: CASSEYPMEVGGYTF. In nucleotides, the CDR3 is TGTGCCAGCAGTGAATATCCCATGGAAGTTGGTGGCTACACCTTC.

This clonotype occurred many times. The CDR3 here is CASGSSGRADGELFF. In nucleotides, the CDR3 is TGTGCCAGTGGTTCTAGCGGGAGGGCTGACGGGGAGCTGTTTTTT. The chain employs TRBV7-8 and TRBJ2-2; 12 bases fit TRBD2. Germline V gives CDR1 SGHVS, CDR2 FQNEAQ. The CDR3 covers 15 residues. V was pared by 9 bases and J by 7 bases, with 9 bases of the junction left unmatched.

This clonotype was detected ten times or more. As DNA, the CDR3 is TGTGCCACCAGTGACGCCGCGACAGGGTACACTGAAGCTTTCTTT. This gives the protein CATSDAATGYTEAFF. The chain uses TRBV24-1 and TRBJ1-1; 7 bases align to TRBD1. The junction had 7 bases not matched to a gene; V was cut back by 4 bases and J by 3 bases. This CDR3 has 15 amino acids. The germline CDR1 and CDR2 sequences are KGHDR and SFDVKD.

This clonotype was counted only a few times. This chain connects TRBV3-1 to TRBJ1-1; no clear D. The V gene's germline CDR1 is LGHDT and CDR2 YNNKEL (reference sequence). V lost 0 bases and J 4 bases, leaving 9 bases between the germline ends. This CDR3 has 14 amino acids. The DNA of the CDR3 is TGTGCCAGCAGCCAAGACGGCCCAAGCACTGAAGCTTTCTTT. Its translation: CASSQDGPSTEAFF.

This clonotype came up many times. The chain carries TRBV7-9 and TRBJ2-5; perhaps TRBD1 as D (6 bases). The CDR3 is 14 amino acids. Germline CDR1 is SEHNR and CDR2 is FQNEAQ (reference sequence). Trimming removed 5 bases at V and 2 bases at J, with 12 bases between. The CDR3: CASSPLDRQETQYF. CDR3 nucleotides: TGTGCCAGCAGCCCCTTGGACAGACAAGAGACCCAGTACTTC. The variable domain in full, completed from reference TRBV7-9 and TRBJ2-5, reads DTGVSQNPRHKITKRGQNVTFRCDPISEHNRLYWYRQTLGQGPEFLTYFQNEAQLEKSRLLSDRFSAERPKGSFSTLEIQRTEQGDSAMYLCASSPLDRQETQYFGPGTRLLVL.

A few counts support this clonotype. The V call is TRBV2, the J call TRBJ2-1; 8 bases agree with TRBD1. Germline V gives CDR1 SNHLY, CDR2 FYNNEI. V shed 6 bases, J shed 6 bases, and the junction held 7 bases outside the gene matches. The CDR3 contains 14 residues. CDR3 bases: TGTGCCAGCAGCCACGACAGGGGCCCCAATGAGCAGTTCTTC. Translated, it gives CASSHDRGPNEQFF. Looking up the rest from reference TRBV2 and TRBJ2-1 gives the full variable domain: EPEVTQTPSHQVTQMGQEVILRCVPISNHLYFYWYRQILGQKVEFLVSFYNNEISEKSEIFDDQFSVERPDGSNFTLKIRSTKLEDSAMYFCASSHDRGPNEQFFGPGTRLTVL.

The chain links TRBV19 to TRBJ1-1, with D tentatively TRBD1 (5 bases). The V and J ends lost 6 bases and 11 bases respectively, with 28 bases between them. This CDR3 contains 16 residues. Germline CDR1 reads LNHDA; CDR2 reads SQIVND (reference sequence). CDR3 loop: CASSYSTNGLRDWAFF. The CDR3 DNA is TGTGCCAGTAGCTACTCAACCAACGGGCTTCGGGACTGGGCTTTCTTT.

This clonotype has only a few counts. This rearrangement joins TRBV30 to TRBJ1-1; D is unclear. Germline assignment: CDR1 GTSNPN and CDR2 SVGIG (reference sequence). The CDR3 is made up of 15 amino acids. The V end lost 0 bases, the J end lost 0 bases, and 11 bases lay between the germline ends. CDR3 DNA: TGTGCCTGGAGTGTACCAAGCCCAATGAACACTGAAGCTTTCTTT. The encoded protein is CAWSVPSPMNTEAFF.

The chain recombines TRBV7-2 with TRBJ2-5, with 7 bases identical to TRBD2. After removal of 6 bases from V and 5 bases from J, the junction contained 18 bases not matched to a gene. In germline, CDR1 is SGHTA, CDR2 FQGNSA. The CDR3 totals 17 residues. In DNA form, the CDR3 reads TGTGCCAGCAGTCAGGCGGGGGTGCGGGGTTGGCGGGAGACCCAGTACTTC. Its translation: CASSQAGVRGWRETQYF.

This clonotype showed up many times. The DNA for the CDR3 is TGCAGTGCTGCGAGGACAGGGCAGAATCAGCCCCAGCATTTT. Protein sequence: CSAARTGQNQPQHF. This chain connects TRBV20-1 to TRBJ1-5; 8 bases match TRBD1. Looked up from germline, CDR1 is DFQATT and CDR2 is SNEGSKA (reference sequence). V was clipped by 5 bases and J by 4 bases; unmatched bases: 7. This CDR3 comprises 14 residues.

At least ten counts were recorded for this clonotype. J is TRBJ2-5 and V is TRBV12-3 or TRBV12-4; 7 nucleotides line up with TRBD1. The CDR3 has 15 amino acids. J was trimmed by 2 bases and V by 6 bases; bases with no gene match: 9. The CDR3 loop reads CASSSLGTVQETQYF. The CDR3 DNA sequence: TGTGCCAGCAGCTCCCTCGGGACAGTTCAAGAGACCCAGTACTTC.

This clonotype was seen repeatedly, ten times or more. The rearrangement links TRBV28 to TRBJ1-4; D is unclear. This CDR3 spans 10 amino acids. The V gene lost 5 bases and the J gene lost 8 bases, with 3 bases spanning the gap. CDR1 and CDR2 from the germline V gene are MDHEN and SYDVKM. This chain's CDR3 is CASSAEKLFF. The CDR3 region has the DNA TGTGCCAGCAGTGCCGAAAAACTGTTTTTT. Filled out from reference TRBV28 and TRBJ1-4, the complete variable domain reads DVKVTQSSRYLVKRTGEKVFLECVQDMDHENMFWYRQDPGLGLRLIYFSYDVKMKEKGDIPEGYSVSREKKERFSLILESASTNQTSMYLCASSAEKLFFGSGTQLSVL.